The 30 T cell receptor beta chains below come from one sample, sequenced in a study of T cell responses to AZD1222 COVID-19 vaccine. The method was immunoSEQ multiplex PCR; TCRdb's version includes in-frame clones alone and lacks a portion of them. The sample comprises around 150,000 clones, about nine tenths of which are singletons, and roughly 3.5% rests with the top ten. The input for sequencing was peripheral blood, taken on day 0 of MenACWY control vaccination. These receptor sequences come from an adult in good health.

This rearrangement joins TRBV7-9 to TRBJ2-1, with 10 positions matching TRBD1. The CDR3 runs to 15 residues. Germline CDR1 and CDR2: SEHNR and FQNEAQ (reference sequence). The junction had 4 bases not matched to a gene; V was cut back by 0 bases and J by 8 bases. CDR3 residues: CASSLARDRGYEQFF. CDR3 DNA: TGTGCCAGCAGCTTAGCTCGGGACAGGGGATATGAGCAGTTCTTC. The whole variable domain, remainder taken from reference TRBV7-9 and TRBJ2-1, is DTGVSQNPRHKITKRGQNVTFRCDPISEHNRLYWYRQTLGQGPEFLTYFQNEAQLEKSRLLSDRFSAERPKGSFSTLEIQRTEQGDSAMYLCASSLARDRGYEQFFGPGTRLTVL.

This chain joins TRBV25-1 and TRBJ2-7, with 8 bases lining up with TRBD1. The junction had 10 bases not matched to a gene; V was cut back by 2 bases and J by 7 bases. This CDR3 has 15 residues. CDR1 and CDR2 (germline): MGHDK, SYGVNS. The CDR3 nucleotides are TGTGCCAGCAGTGAACTCCAGGGGGCTGGATGGGAGCAGTACTTC. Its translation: CASSELQGAGWEQYF.

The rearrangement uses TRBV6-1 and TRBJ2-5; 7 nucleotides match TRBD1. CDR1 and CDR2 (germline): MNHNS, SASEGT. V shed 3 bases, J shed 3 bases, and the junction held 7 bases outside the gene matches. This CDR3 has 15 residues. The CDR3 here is CASSDLGTAEETQYF. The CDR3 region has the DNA TGTGCCAGCAGTGACCTCGGGACAGCGGAAGAGACCCAGTACTTC.

The CDR3 coding sequence is TGTGCCAGCAGTGCCCTAGTTGCCCGCTCCTATAATTCACCCCTCCACTTT. This codes for CASSALVARSYNSPLHF. V usage is TRBV2 and J usage is TRBJ1-6; D unclear. Deletions cut 4 bases from V and 0 bases from J, with 13 bases between. There are 17 residues in the CDR3. Germline-derived CDR1 and CDR2 are SNHLY and FYNNEI.

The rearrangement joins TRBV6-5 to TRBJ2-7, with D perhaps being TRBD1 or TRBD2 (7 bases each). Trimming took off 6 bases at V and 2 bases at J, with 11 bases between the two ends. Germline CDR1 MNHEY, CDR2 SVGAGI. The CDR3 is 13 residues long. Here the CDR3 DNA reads TGTGCCAGCAGCCAGGGGGGGACCTACGAGCAGTACTTC. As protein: CASSQGGTYEQYF.

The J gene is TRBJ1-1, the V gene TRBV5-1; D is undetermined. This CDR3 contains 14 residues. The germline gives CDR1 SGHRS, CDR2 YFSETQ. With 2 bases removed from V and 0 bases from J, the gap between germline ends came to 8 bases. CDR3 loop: CASSFPGLNTEAFF. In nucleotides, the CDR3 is TGCGCCAGCAGCTTCCCAGGTCTGAACACTGAAGCTTTCTTT.

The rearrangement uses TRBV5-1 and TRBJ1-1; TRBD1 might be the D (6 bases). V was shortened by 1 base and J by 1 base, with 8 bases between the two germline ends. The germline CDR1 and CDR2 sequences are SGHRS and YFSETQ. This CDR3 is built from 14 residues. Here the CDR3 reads CASSLRTANTEAFF. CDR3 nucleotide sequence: TGCGCCAGCAGCTTGAGGACAGCGAACACTGAAGCTTTCTTT.

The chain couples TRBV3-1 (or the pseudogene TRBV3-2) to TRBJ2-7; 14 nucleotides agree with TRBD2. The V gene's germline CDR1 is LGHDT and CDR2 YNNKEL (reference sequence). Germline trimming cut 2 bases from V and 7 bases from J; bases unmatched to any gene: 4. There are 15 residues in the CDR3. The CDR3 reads CASSQPGLAGEEQYF. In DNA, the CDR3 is TGTGCCAGCAGCCAACCGGGACTAGCGGGAGAAGAGCAGTACTTC.

CDR3 DNA: TGTGCCAGCAGTTACCCGACTAGCGGGAAGTCCTACGAGCAGTACTTC. It specifies CASSYPTSGKSYEQYF. J is TRBJ2-7 and V is TRBV6-5, with TRBD2 matching over 11 bases. The CDR3 loop spans 16 amino acids. V trimming: 2 bases; J trimming: 1 base; junction bases outside the gene matches: 4. The germline V gene has CDR1 MNHEY and CDR2 SVGAGI.

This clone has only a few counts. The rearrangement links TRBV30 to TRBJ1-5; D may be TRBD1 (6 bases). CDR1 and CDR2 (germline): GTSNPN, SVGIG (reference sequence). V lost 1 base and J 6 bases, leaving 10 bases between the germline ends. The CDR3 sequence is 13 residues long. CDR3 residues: CAWSGGGGQPQHF. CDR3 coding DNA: TGTGCCTGGAGTGGTGGAGGGGGTCAGCCCCAGCATTTT.

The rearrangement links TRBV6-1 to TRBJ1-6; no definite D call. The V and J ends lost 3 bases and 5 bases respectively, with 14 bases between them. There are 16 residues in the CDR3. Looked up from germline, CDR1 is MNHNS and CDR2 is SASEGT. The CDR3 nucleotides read TGTGCCAGCAGTGACCAGTGGCAGCGAAATAATTCACCCCTCCACTTT. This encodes CASSDQWQRNNSPLHF.

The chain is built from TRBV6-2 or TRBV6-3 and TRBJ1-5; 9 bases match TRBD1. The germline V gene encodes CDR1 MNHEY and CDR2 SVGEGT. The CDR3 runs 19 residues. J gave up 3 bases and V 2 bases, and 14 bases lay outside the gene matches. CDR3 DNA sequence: TGTGCCAGCAGTTACAGGCCGGGACAGGGCCCTCCGAACAATCAGCCCCAGCATTTT. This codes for CASSYRPGQGPPNNQPQHF.

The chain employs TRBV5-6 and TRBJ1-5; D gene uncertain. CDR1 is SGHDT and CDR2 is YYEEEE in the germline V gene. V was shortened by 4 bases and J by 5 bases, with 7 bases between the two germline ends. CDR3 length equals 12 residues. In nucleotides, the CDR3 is TGTGCCAGCAGCATCGGAGATCAGCCCCAGCATTTT. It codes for CASSIGDQPQHF. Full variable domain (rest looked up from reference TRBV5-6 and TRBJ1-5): DAGVTQSPTHLIKTRGQQVTLRCSPKSGHDTVSWYQQALGQGPQFIFQYYEEEERQRGNFPDRFSGHQFPNYSSELNVNALLLGDSALYLCASSIGDQPQHFGDGTRLSIL.

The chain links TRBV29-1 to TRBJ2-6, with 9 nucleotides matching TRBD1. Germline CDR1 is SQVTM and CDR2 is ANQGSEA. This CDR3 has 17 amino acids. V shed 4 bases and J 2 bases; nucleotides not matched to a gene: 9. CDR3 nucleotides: TGCAGCGTTGGGGGACCGGGACAGGGTGCTGGGGCCAACGTCCTGACTTTC. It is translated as CSVGGPGQGAGANVLTF.

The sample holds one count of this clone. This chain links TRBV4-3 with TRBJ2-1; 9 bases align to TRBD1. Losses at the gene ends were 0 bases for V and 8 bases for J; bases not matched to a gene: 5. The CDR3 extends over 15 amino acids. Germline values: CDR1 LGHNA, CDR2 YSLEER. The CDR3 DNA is TGCGCCAGCAGCCAAGATCCAACAGGGGGCCATGAGCAGTTCTTC. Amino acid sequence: CASSQDPTGGHEQFF.

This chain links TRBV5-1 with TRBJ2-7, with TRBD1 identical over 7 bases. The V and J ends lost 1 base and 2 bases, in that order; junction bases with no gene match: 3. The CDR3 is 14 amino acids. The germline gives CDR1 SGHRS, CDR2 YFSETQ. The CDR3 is CASSLPGGPYEQYF. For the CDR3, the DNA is TGCGCCAGCAGCTTGCCAGGGGGACCCTACGAGCAGTACTTC.

The CDR3 is CASSQDSPGIDSPLHF. The DNA of the CDR3 is TGTGCCAGCAGCCAAGATAGTCCGGGGATAGATTCACCCCTCCACTTT. The J gene is TRBJ1-6, the V gene TRBV14; the D is unclear. The CDR3 is made up of 16 amino acids. The V gene lost 0 bases and the J gene lost 8 bases, with 14 bases spanning the gap. Looked up from germline, CDR1 is SGHDN and CDR2 is FVKESK.

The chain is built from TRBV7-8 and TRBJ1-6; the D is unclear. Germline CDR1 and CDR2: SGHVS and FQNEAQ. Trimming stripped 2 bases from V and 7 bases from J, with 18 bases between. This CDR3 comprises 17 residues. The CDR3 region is CASSLPLYRFPNSPLHF. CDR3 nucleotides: TGTGCCAGCAGCTTACCCCTATACAGATTTCCAAATTCACCCCTCCACTTT.

The CDR3 loop is CASSFGARGDSPLHF. The CDR3 DNA reads as TGTGCCAGCAGCTTTGGCGCCAGGGGGGACTCACCCCTCCACTTT. The chain uses TRBV7-6 and TRBJ1-6; TRBD1 matches 7 bases. The CDR3 sequence is 15 residues long. Germline assignment: CDR1 SGHVS and CDR2 FNYEAQ. Unmatched junction bases numbered 9, after V lost 3 bases and J lost 10 bases.

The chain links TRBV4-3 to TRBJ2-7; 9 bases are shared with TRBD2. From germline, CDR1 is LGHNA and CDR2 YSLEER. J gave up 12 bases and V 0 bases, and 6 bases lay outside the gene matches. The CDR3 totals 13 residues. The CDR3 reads CASSQDISGSAYF. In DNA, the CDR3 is TGCGCCAGCAGCCAAGATATTAGCGGGAGTGCGTACTTC.

The CDR3 coding sequence is TGCGCCAGCAGCGGCGACCGTCCAGATACGCAGTATTTT. The encoded protein is CASSGDRPDTQYF. The rearrangement joins TRBV4-3 to TRBJ2-3; D gene unclear. The germline V gene encodes CDR1 LGHNA and CDR2 YSLEER. V lost 5 bases and J lost 4, with 10 bases in between. The length of the CDR3 is 13 residues.

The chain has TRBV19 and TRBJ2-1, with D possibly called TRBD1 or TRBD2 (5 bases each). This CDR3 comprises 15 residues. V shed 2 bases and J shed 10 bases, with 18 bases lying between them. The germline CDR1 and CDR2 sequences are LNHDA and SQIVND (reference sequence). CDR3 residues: CASSIRQVRGAEQFF. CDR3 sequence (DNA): TGTGCCAGTAGTATAAGGCAGGTGAGGGGAGCGGAGCAGTTCTTC.

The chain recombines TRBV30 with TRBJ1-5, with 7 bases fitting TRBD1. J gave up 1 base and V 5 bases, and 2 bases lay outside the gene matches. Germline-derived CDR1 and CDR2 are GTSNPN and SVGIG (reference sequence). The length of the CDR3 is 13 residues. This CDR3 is CAWSQGSNQPQHF. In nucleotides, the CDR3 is TGTGCCTGGTCACAGGGGAGCAATCAGCCCCAGCATTTT.

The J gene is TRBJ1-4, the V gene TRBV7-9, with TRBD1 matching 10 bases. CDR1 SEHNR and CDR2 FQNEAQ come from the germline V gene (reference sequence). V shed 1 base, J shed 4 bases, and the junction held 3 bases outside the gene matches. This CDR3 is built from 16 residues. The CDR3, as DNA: TGTGCCAGCAGCTTAGAGGGACAGGGGTATAATGAAAAACTGTTTTTT. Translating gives CASSLEGQGYNEKLFF.

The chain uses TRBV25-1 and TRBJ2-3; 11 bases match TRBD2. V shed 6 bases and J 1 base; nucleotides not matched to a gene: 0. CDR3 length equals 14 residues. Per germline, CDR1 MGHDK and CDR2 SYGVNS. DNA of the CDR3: TGTGCCAGCAGGACTAGCGGGGGCACAGATACGCAGTATTTT. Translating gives CASRTSGGTDTQYF.

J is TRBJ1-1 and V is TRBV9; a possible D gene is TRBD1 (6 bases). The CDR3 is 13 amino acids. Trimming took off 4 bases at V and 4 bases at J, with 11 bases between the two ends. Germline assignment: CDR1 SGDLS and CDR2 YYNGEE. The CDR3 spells CASSSQGSTEAFF. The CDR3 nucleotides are TGTGCCAGCAGCTCACAGGGTTCCACTGAAGCTTTCTTT.

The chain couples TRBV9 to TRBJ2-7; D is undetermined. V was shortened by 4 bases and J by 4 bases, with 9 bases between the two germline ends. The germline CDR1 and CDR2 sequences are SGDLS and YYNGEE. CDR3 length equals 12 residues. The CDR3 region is CASSPLGYEQYF. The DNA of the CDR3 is TGTGCCAGCAGCCCCCTGGGGTACGAGCAGTACTTC.

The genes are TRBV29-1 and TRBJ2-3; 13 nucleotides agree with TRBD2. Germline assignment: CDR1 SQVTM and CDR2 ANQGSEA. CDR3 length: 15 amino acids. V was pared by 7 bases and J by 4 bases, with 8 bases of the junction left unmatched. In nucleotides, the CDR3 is TGCAGCGAGATTACTAGCGGGGGGGCCGCAGATACGCAGTATTTT. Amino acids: CSEITSGGAADTQYF.

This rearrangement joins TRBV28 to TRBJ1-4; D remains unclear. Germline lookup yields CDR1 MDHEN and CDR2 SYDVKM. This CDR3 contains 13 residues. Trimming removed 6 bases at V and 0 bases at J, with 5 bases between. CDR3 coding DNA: TGTGCCAGCAGGAGGACAACTAATGAAAAACTGTTTTTT. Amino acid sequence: CASRRTTNEKLFF.

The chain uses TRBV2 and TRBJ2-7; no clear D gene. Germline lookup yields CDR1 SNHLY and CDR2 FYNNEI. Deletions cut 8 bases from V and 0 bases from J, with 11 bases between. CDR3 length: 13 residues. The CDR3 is CASLDVFSYEQYF. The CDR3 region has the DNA TGTGCCAGCTTGGACGTATTCTCCTACGAGCAGTACTTC.